The 16 T cell receptor beta chains below come from one sample, sequenced in a study of metastatic and nonmetastatic thyroid tumors. MiXCR was used by TCRdb to re-call the PCR reads. Of some 46,000 clones listed, around a quarter are singletons. There were no patients who had received any treatment before thyroid surgery. Sequences were obtained from blood. The source is a male donor with papillary thyroid cancer or a benign thyroid nodule (not recorded which). Some clones in this sample may be carry-over from other donors' samples.

This clone has at least ten counts. V usage is TRBV11-2 and J usage is TRBJ2-1; D unresolved. Trimming left V 5 bases short and J 7 bases short, with 9 bases between. The germline V gene has CDR1 SGHAT and CDR2 FQNNGV. This CDR3 has 12 residues. CDR3 bases: TGTGCCAGCAGCAGACACCTAAATGAGCAGTTCTTC. Its translation: CASSRHLNEQFF.

This chain links TRBV20-1 with TRBJ1-2; the D is unclear. Germline V gene lookup returns CDR1 DFQATT and CDR2 SNEGSKA (reference sequence). V lost 4 bases and J 4 bases, leaving 10 bases between the germline ends. The CDR3 sequence is 12 residues long. CDR3 nucleotide sequence: TGCAGTGCTATTGCCGATAGCTATGGCTACACCTTC. Translated: CSAIADSYGYTF.

This clone was observed a handful of times. Compared with germline, one end of the junction differs, possibly owing to a read error. The chain couples TRBV28 to TRBJ1-1; D gene ambiguous. This CDR3 is built from 14 residues. Germline V gives CDR1 MDHEN, CDR2 SYDVKM. CDR3 sequence: CASSTTGSDTEALF. In nucleotides, the CDR3 is TGTGCCAGCAGTACTACGGGCAGTGACACTGAAGCTCTCTTT.

The rearrangement uses TRBV6-1 and TRBJ1-5; TRBD1 matches at 7 bases. Losses at the gene ends were 4 bases for V and 6 bases for J; bases not matched to a gene: 9. The CDR3 runs 15 residues. Germline V gives CDR1 MNHNS, CDR2 SASEGT. The CDR3 is CASSGQGRIRQPQHF. CDR3 nucleotides: TGTGCCAGCAGTGGACAGGGAAGAATTCGTCAGCCCCAGCATTTT.

This clone was seen a handful of times. The CDR3 protein is CASSEQDKQPQHF. The CDR3 bases are TGTGCCAGCAGTGAGCAGGACAAACAGCCCCAGCATTTT. This chain joins TRBV6-1 and TRBJ1-5; tentative D call: TRBD1 (5 bases). Per germline, CDR1 MNHNS and CDR2 SASEGT. V was cut by 3 bases and J by 7 bases, with 10 bases left in between. The CDR3 is made up of 13 amino acids.

In its sample, this clone ranks as medium-sized (0.01 to 0.1%). This chain connects TRBV6-5 to TRBJ1-2; D is unresolved. Trimming stripped 2 bases from V and 0 bases from J, with 13 bases between. CDR1 and CDR2 (germline): MNHEY, SVGAGI. The CDR3 covers 16 residues. In DNA form, the CDR3 reads TGTGCCAGCAGTTACGGGTTTGGGCTATCTAACTATGGCTACACCTTC. Its protein product is CASSYGFGLSNYGYTF.

The chain is built from TRBV30 and TRBJ1-1; D gene ambiguous. Between the trimmed V and J ends, which lost 4 bases and 2 bases, there was a span of 11 bases. The CDR3 contains 13 residues. From germline, CDR1 is GTSNPN and CDR2 SVGIG (reference sequence). CDR3 protein: CAWTSGFNTEAFF. CDR3 nucleotide sequence: TGTGCCTGGACCTCCGGATTTAACACTGAAGCTTTCTTT.

This clone was recorded only once. The chain links TRBV7-6 to TRBJ2-7, with a tentative D call TRBD2 (6 bases). This CDR3 comprises 16 residues. Germline loops: CDR1 SGHVS, CDR2 FNYEAQ. Between the trimmed V and J ends, which lost 1 base and 6 bases, there was a span of 19 bases. CDR3 loop: CASSLGDAGLRGEQYF. DNA of the CDR3: TGTGCCAGCAGCTTAGGAGATGCGGGACTCCGGGGCGAGCAGTACTTC.

The rearrangement joins TRBV6-2 or TRBV6-3 to TRBJ2-1; D is ambiguous. The CDR3 loop spans 13 amino acids. Germline CDR1 is MNHEY and CDR2 is SVGEGT. V lost 7 bases and J lost 4, with 11 bases in between. The CDR3 bases are TGTGCCAGCAACGACCCCTTATACAATGAGCAGTTCTTC. Translating it yields CASNDPLYNEQFF.

This clone was seen only a few times. The rearrangement links TRBV28 to TRBJ2-3; 9 nucleotides line up with TRBD1. V shed 4 bases, J shed 4 bases, and the junction held 6 bases outside the gene matches. The germline V gene encodes CDR1 MDHEN and CDR2 SYDVKM. The CDR3 extends over 15 amino acids. CDR3 in DNA: TGTGCCAGCAGTTCCCCGGGACAGGGTCCAGATACGCAGTATTTT. This encodes CASSSPGQGPDTQYF. Combining the CDR3 with reference TRBV28 and TRBJ2-3 gives the whole variable domain DVKVTQSSRYLVKRTGEKVFLECVQDMDHENMFWYRQDPGLGLRLIYFSYDVKMKEKGDIPEGYSVSREKKERFSLILESASTNQTSMYLCASSSPGQGPDTQYFGPGTRLTVL.

This clone was detected ten times or more. V and J are TRBV2 and TRBJ2-3; 16 nucleotides agree with TRBD2. CDR3 length: 18 amino acids. The trim removed 4 bases at V and 3 bases at J, leaving 7 bases unmatched. The V gene's germline CDR1 is SNHLY and CDR2 FYNNEI. This chain's CDR3 is CASSVGTSGREMTDTQYF. The CDR3 DNA reads as TGTGCCAGCAGTGTCGGGACTAGCGGGAGGGAAATGACAGATACGCAGTATTTT.

CDR3 DNA sequence: TGTGCCAGCACCCAGGGCACTGAAGCTTTCTTT. Translation gives CASTQGTEAFF. The gene calls are TRBV6-2 or TRBV6-3 and TRBJ1-1; a possible D gene is TRBD1 (5 bases). Germline values: CDR1 MNHEY, CDR2 SVGEGT. This CDR3 is 11 amino acids long. Trimming pared 7 bases from V and 4 bases from J, leaving 7 bases between.

The V gene is TRBV7-9, the J gene TRBJ1-1; a weak D match, TRBD1 (5 bases). Germline assignment: CDR1 SEHNR and CDR2 FQNEAQ (reference sequence). V was pared by 7 bases and J by 5 bases, with 14 bases between. The CDR3 covers 13 residues. CDR3 region: CASNLAGETEAFF. The CDR3 DNA is TGTGCCAGCAATTTGGCGGGGGAAACTGAAGCTTTCTTT.

This clone was counted at least ten times. J is TRBJ2-1 and V is TRBV4-1; 10 bases fit TRBD2. The length of the CDR3 is 17 residues. Germline CDR1 MGHRA, CDR2 YSYEKL. V trimming: 0 bases; J trimming: 6 bases; junction bases outside the gene matches: 8. The CDR3 coding sequence is TGCGCCAGCAGCCAAGATTATCGGCTAGCGGGAGTCAATGAGCAGTTCTTC. It encodes CASSQDYRLAGVNEQFF.

The sample holds many counts of this clone. This chain connects TRBV6-4 to TRBJ2-2, with D perhaps matching TRBD2 (5 bases). V was trimmed by 2 bases and J by 4 bases, leaving 14 bases between them. The CDR3 length is 16 residues. The germline CDR1 and CDR2 sequences are MRHNA and SNTAGT. The chain's CDR3 is CASSDGGELGTGELFF. As DNA, the CDR3 is TGTGCCAGCAGTGACGGTGGCGAACTAGGCACCGGGGAGCTGTTTTTT.

The V and J genes are TRBV25-1 and TRBJ1-1; no definite D call. Trimming took 3 bases from V and 1 from J, leaving 12 bases between them. This CDR3 region has 15 residues. Germline V CDR1 and CDR2: MGHDK, SYGVNS. The CDR3 here is CASSDLLTGNTEAFF. DNA for the CDR3: TGTGCCAGCAGTGATCTCCTAACGGGGAACACTGAAGCTTTCTTT.